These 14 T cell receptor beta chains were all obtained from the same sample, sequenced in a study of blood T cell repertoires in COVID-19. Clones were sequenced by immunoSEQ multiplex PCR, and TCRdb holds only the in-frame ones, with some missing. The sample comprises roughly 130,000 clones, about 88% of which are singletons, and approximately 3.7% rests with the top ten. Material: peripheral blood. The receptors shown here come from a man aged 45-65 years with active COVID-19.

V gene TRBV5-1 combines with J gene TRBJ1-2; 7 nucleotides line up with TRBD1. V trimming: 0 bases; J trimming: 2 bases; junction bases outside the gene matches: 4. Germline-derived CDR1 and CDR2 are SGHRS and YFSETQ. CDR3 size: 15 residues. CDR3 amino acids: CASSLEVGGNYGYTF. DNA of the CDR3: TGCGCCAGCAGCTTGGAGGTAGGGGGCAACTATGGCTACACCTTC.

CDR3 loop: CASILPGQKYSNYGYTF. Written as DNA, the CDR3 is TGTGCCAGCATTCTACCGGGACAGAAATACTCTAACTATGGCTACACCTTC. The chain uses TRBV6-4 and TRBJ1-2; TRBD1 agrees at 7 bases. Germline V gives CDR1 MRHNA, CDR2 SNTAGT. The CDR3 totals 17 residues. The J segment lost 0 bases and the V segment lost 7 bases, leaving 14 bases of the junction unmatched.

This chain's CDR3 is CASSSTTQGRETQYF. Here the CDR3 DNA reads TGTGCCAGCAGCTCAACTACACAGGGGAGAGAGACCCAGTACTTC. This rearrangement joins TRBV9 to TRBJ2-5; 7 bases fit TRBD1. Germline V lookup: CDR1 SGDLS, CDR2 YYNGEE. The J segment lost 4 bases and the V segment lost 4 bases, leaving 10 bases of the junction unmatched. The CDR3 loop spans 15 amino acids.

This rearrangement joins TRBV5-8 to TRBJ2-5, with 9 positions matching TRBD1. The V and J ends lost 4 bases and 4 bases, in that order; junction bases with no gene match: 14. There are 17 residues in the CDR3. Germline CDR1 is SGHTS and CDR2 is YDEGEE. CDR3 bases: TGTGCCAGCAGCACTTGGGGGATACAGGGGGCGCGAGAGACCCAGTACTTC. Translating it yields CASSTWGIQGARETQYF.

CDR3 in DNA: TGTGCCAGCAGCTCCGAGGGACAGGGAAGAAATTCACCCCTCCACTTT. It translates to CASSSEGQGRNSPLHF. This rearrangement joins TRBV7-2 to TRBJ1-6; 9 bases line up with TRBD1. With 4 bases clipped from V and 7 bases from J, the junction kept 8 bases outside the gene matches. The germline V gene has CDR1 SGHTA and CDR2 FQGNSA. CDR3 size: 16 residues.

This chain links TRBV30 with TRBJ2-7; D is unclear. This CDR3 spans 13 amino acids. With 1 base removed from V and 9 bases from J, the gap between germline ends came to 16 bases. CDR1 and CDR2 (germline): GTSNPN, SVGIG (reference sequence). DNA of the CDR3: TGTGCCTGGAGTGAAGGTAGCCATACCACGCAGTACGTC. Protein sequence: CAWSEGSHTTQYV.

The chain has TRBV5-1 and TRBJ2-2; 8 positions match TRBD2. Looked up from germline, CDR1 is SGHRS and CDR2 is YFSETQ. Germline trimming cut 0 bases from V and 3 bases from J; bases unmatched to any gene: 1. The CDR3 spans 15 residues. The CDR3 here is CASSLGTSHTGELFF. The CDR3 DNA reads TGCGCCAGCAGCTTGGGGACTAGCCACACCGGGGAGCTGTTTTTT.

The CDR3, as DNA: TGTGCCAGCAGTGAGGGAAGGGGGATAAGCACAGATACGCAGTATTTT. This codes for CASSEGRGISTDTQYF. The rearrangement joins TRBV25-1 to TRBJ2-3; tentative D call: TRBD1 (6 bases). The CDR3 spans 16 residues. CDR1 is MGHDK, CDR2 SYGVNS, per germline. V was pared by 3 bases and J by 0 bases, with 13 bases between. The variable domain in full, completed from reference TRBV25-1 and TRBJ2-3, reads EADIYQTPRYLVIGTGKKITLECSQTMGHDKMYWYQQDPGMELHLIHYSYGVNSTEKGDLSSESTVSRIRTEHFPLTLESARPSHTSQYLCASSEGRGISTDTQYFGPGTRLTVL.

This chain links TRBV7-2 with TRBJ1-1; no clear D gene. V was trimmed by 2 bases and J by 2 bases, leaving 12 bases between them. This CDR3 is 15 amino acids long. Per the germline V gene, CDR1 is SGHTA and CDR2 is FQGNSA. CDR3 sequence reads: CASSLSPGINTEAFF. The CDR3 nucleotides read TGTGCCAGCAGCTTATCTCCGGGGATCAACACTGAAGCTTTCTTT.

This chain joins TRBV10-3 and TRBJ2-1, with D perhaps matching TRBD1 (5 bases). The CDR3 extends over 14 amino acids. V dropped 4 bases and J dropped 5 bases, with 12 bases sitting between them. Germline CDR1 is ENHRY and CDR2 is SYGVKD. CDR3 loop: CAISGTNRDNEQFF. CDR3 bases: TGTGCCATCAGTGGGACAAATCGGGACAATGAGCAGTTCTTC.

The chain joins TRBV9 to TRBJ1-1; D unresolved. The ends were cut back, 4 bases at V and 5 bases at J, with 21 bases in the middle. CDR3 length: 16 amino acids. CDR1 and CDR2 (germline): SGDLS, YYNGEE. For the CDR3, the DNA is TGTGCCAGCAGCAACCAAGCGGGGAGGATTAGGACTGAAGCTTTCTTT. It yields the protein CASSNQAGRIRTEAFF. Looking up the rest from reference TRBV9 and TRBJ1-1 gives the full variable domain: DSGVTQTPKHLITATGQRVTLRCSPRSGDLSVYWYQQSLDQGLQFLIQYYNGEERAKGNILERFSAQQFPDLHSELNLSSLELGDSALYFCASSNQAGRIRTEAFFGQGTRLTVV.

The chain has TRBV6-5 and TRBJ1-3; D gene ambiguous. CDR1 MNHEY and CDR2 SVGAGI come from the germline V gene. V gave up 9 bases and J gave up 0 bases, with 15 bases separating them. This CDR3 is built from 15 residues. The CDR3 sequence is CASADGHFSGNTIYF. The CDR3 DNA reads TGTGCCAGTGCGGATGGTCACTTCTCTGGAAACACCATATATTTT.

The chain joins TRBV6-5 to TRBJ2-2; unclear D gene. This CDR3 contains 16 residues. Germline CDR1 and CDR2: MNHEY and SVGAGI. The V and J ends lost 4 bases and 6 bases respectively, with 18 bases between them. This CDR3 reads CASSSPESPGPGELFF. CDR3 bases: TGTGCCAGCAGTTCCCCCGAGAGCCCCGGTCCCGGGGAGCTGTTTTTT.

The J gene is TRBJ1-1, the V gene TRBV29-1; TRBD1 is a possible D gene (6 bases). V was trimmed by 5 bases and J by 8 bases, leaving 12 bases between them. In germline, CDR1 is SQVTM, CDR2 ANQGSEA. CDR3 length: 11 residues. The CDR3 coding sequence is TGCAGCGTTCAACGGACAGACGAAGCTTTCTTT. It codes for CSVQRTDEAFF.